The T cell receptor beta chain described here comes from a study of graft-versus-host responses after intestinal transplantation. The assay was immunoSEQ multiplex PCR, and TCRdb's table has in-frame clones only and misses some. The sample shows about 39,000 clones, about 95% of them seen only once. Comments on this clone: The antigen is not known.

Per germline, CDR1 MNHEY and CDR2 SMNVEV (reference sequence). Germline trimming cut 4 bases from V and 4 bases from J; bases unmatched to any gene: 8. The CDR3 consists of 15 residues. Study-wide results and caveats: Ileal or blood samples showed some GvH clones first, and such clones were also found in recipient marrow.

The V call is TRBV27, the J call TRBJ1-2, with 8 bases that match TRBD1. The input for sequencing was unstimulated CD8+ T cells sorted from spleen or lymph node cells, taken before transplant. This TCR derives from a human donor who was the organ donor for an intestinal transplant. The CDR3 reads CASSSDRGGGYGYTF. CDR3 DNA: TGTGCCAGCAGTTCCGACAGGGGAGGAGGCTATGGCTACACCTTC.